The rows below give T cell receptor beta chains drawn from one sample of a study of shared clonotypes between healthy human individuals. Generated by immunoSEQ multiplex PCR, the TCRdb table keeps only in-frame clones and is missing some. The table includes about 1.1 million clones, around 78% detected once. Input material: memory CD4+ T cells from PBMCs. These receptors were collected from a young man in good health. Some clones in this sample may be carry-over from other donors' samples. The CDR3 runs from the conserved cysteine through the conserved F or W. A D gene is named only where the DNA matches it firmly. Not every row has a clone size; where given, it reads once, few, many or a size class.

size	J	V	D	CDR3	DNA
.	TRBJ1-5	TRBV27	.	CASSFAQAARPQHF	TGTGCCAGCAGTTTTGCGCAGGCCGCCAGGCCCCAGCATTTT
.	TRBJ2-1	TRBV20-1	.	CSAQRTRQFF	TGCAGTGCCCAGAGGACCCGCCAGTTCTTC
.	TRBJ2-5	TRBV4-1	TRBD2	CASSPTSGVETQYF	TGCGCCAGCAGCCCGACTAGCGGGGTGGAGACCCAGTACTTC
.	TRBJ2-7	TRBV7-2	.	CASSQKYEQYF	TGTGCCAGCAGCCAAAAATACGAGCAGTACTTC
.	TRBJ1-5	TRBV7-2	.	CASSLGKNQPQHF	TGTGCCAGCAGCTTAGGGAAAAATCAGCCCCAGCATTTT
.	TRBJ1-5	TRBV28	TRBD1	CASRWGQGAGQPQHF	TGTGCCAGCAGGTGGGGACAGGGGGCGGGTCAGCCCCAGCATTTT
.	TRBJ2-5	TRBV28	.	CASSLANAQYF	TGTGCCAGCAGTTTAGCCAACGCGCAGTACTTC
few	TRBJ2-2	TRBV6-5	.	CASQYTGELFF	TGTGCCAGTCAGTACACCGGGGAGCTGTTTTTT
few	TRBJ1-4	TRBV6-1	.	CASSEGRGAATNEKLFF	TGTGCCAGCAGTGAAGGAAGGGGCGCTGCAACTAATGAAAAACTGTTTTTT
.	TRBJ2-7	TRBV7-2	TRBD2	CASSLRRRGYEQYF	TGTGCCAGCAGCCTAAGGCGGCGGGGGTACGAGCAGTACTTC